This entry lists 10 T cell receptor beta chains sequenced from one sample in a study of Graves' ophthalmopathy and Graves' hyperthyroidism. Amplification targeted the TCR beta CDR3 regions, with RNA transcripts as the source material. An initial RT-PCR round employing HTBI primers preceded a second-round multiplex PCR. MiXCR, run by TCRdb on the multiplex PCR reads, gives a single entry per CDR3 protein. This sample has some 390,000 distinct CDR3 sequences, with approximately 16% found just once. Material: peripheral blood. These receptor sequences come from a woman between 18 and 30 years old with Graves' ophthalmopathy.

The sample holds many counts of this clonotype. CDR3 coding DNA: TGTGCCAGCGTCGGGGGGGGCACCGGGGAGCTGTTTTTT. This gives the protein CASVGGGTGELFF. This chain links TRBV27 with TRBJ2-2, with 8 nucleotides matching TRBD2. CDR3 length: 13 amino acids. Trimming cost V 8 bases and J 4 bases; bases outside gene matches: 3. Germline values: CDR1 MNHEY, CDR2 SMNVEV (reference sequence).

This clonotype has a handful of counts. The chain couples TRBV5-6 to TRBJ2-7; D remains unclear. The CDR3 is 13 residues long. CDR1 is SGHDT and CDR2 is YYEEEE in the germline V gene. V lost 1 base to trimming and J lost 7 bases, with 12 bases between them. The chain's CDR3 is CASSLYSSGEQYF. CDR3 bases: TGTGCCAGCAGCTTGTACAGCTCCGGGGAGCAGTACTTC.

This clonotype was detected many times. V is TRBV12-3 or TRBV12-4 and J is TRBJ2-5; 11 nucleotides match TRBD1. The CDR3 covers 18 residues. The V and J ends lost 5 bases and 4 bases, in that order; junction bases with no gene match: 15. The CDR3 spells CASSPPFRMDRGPETQYF. CDR3 coding DNA: TGTGCCAGCAGTCCCCCCTTCCGAATGGACAGGGGGCCAGAGACCCAGTACTTC.

The sample holds many counts of this clonotype. This rearrangement joins TRBV6-2 or TRBV6-3 to TRBJ2-5, with 10 bases aligning to TRBD2. The CDR3 runs 17 residues. Losses at the gene ends were 3 bases for V and 5 bases for J; bases not matched to a gene: 12. CDR1 MNHEY and CDR2 SVGEGT come from the germline V gene. The CDR3 reads CASSYESGGADSETQYF. The CDR3 nucleotides read TGTGCCAGCAGTTATGAAAGCGGGGGGGCCGATTCGGAGACCCAGTACTTC.

This clonotype was counted at least ten times. The rearrangement uses TRBV7-8 and TRBJ2-4, with D perhaps given as TRBD1 or TRBD2 (6 bases each). This CDR3 spans 15 amino acids. Germline V gene sequence: CDR1 SGHVS, CDR2 FQNEAQ. V lost 5 bases and J lost 6, with 17 bases in between. CDR3 amino acids: CASSPTGAGGNIQYF. CDR3 nucleotide sequence: TGTGCCAGCAGCCCGACGGGGGCAGGTGGAAACATTCAGTACTTC.

A remark on this clonotype: A much larger clonotype is one base distant, so this may be a read error. V gene TRBV4-3 combines with J gene TRBJ1-1, with TRBD1 identical over 7 bases. The germline V gene has CDR1 LGHNA and CDR2 YSLEER. The CDR3 is 16 residues long. CDR3 bases: TGCGCCAGCGGCCAGAGGACAGGCGTCACTAACACTGAAGCTTTCTTT. Its translation: CASGQRTGVTNTEAFF.

This clonotype came up many times. The chain links TRBV20-1 to TRBJ1-2; D is uncertain. The CDR3 extends over 11 amino acids. V shed 5 bases and J shed 8 bases, with 12 bases lying between them. Per germline, CDR1 DFQATT and CDR2 SNEGSKA (reference sequence). CDR3 DNA sequence: TGCAGTGCTGCGGGCAAAATGGGCTACACCTTC. Residues: CSAAGKMGYTF.

This clonotype has ten or more counts. The chain uses TRBV7-8 and TRBJ2-3, with D maybe TRBD1 (6 bases). Germline-derived CDR1 and CDR2 are SGHVS and FQNEAQ. V was shortened by 5 bases and J by 2 bases, with 17 bases between the two germline ends. The CDR3 has 16 amino acids. The CDR3 DNA follows: TGTGCCAGCAGCCCCGGGACACTCTTAAACACAGATACGCAGTATTTT. This gives the protein CASSPGTLLNTDTQYF.

This clonotype was detected ten times or more. The V gene is TRBV14, the J gene TRBJ1-1; D uncertain. CDR1 SGHDN and CDR2 FVKESK come from the germline V gene. Trimming removed 8 bases from V and 1 base from J, with 20 bases in between. The CDR3 runs 16 residues. CDR3 nucleotide sequence: TGTGCCAGCGGACCCTGGATAGGATTACGGAACACTGAAGCTTTCTTT. Protein product: CASGPWIGLRNTEAFF.

This clonotype was counted many times. The gene calls are TRBV27 and TRBJ2-2, with D possibly matching TRBD1 (6 bases). CDR3 length: 12 amino acids. V was trimmed by 9 bases and J by 6 bases, leaving 11 bases between them. Germline V gene data show CDR1 as MNHEY and CDR2 as SMNVEV (reference sequence). The CDR3: CARVRGSGELFF. For the CDR3, the DNA is TGTGCCAGGGTCAGGGGTTCCGGGGAGCTGTTTTTT.